This is a list of T cell receptor beta chains from one sample in a study of T cell responses to AZD1222 COVID-19 vaccine. Only in-frame clones appear in the TCRdb table, and some are missing; sequencing was by immunoSEQ multiplex PCR. The table lists more than 100,000 clones, approximately 91% of them singletons. The material was peripheral blood, obtained on day 0 of AZD1222 vaccination. The receptors originated from an adult in good health. Both conserved end residues are part of each CDR3. Fields, in order: J gene, D gene, V gene, clone size, CDR3 protein, CDR3 DNA. D genes are given only for firm matches. Not every row has a clone size; where given, it reads once, few, many or a size class.

TRBJ2-7 NA TRBV12-5 NA CASGFGTGNNEQYF TGTGCTAGTGGTTTCGGGACGGGGAACAACGAGCAGTACTTC
TRBJ2-5 TRBD1 TRBV27 NA CASSLGGGDRAAETQYF TGTGCCAGCAGTTTAGGAGGAGGGGACAGGGCTGCAGAGACCCAGTACTTC
TRBJ2-7 NA TRBV5-1 NA CASSRDSQIGYEQYF TGCGCCAGCAGCCGGGACTCCCAAATAGGCTACGAGCAGTACTTC
TRBJ2-1 TRBD2 TRBV18 NA CASSLGLTYNEQFF TGTGCCAGCTCACTGGGACTAACCTACAATGAGCAGTTCTTC
TRBJ2-1 TRBD1 TRBV19 NA CASSFLGTGGHNEQFF TGTGCCAGTAGTTTCCTCGGGACAGGGGGACACAATGAGCAGTTCTTC
TRBJ2-2 TRBD1 TRBV28 NA CASSPGGRNTGELFF TGTGCCAGCAGCCCAGGGGGTAGGAACACCGGGGAGCTGTTTTTT
TRBJ1-5 TRBD1 TRBV28 NA CASSLDRVGQPQHF TGTGCCAGCAGTTTAGACAGGGTGGGGCAGCCCCAGCATTTT
TRBJ2-3 NA TRBV6-5 NA CASKPGVDTDTQYF TGTGCCAGCAAACCGGGGGTTGACACAGATACGCAGTATTTT
TRBJ2-2 TRBD2 TRBV7-2 NA CASSPGGPGTGELFF TGTGCCAGCAGCCCGGGAGGGCCGGGCACCGGGGAGCTGTTTTTT
TRBJ2-3 TRBD2 TRBV10-3 once CAISDSSGRTSTDTQYF TGTGCCATCAGTGATTCGAGCGGGAGGACCTCCACAGATACGCAGTATTTT
TRBJ1-4 NA TRBV18 NA CASSSMGTGEKLFF TGTGCCAGCTCATCCATGGGTACGGGTGAAAAACTGTTTTTT
TRBJ1-2 TRBD1 TRBV6-6 NA CASSDPGQGHYGYTF TGTGCCAGCAGCGATCCGGGACAGGGCCACTATGGCTACACCTTC
TRBJ2-7 NA TRBV24-1 NA CATSDPKDSLYEQYF TGTGCCACCAGTGATCCTAAGGACAGCCTCTACGAGCAGTACTTC
TRBJ2-1 NA TRBV15 NA CATTPTPPVNNEQFF TGTGCCACCACCCCTACCCCACCGGTTAACAATGAGCAGTTCTTC
TRBJ2-3 NA TRBV2 few CASTLAGTPLGTTDTQYF TGTGCCAGCACCCTGGCAGGGACACCCCTTGGGACCACAGATACGCAGTATTTT
TRBJ2-1 TRBD2 TRBV24-1 NA CATSDLLSGRADYNEQFF TGTGCCACCAGTGATTTGCTTAGCGGGAGGGCCGACTACAATGAGCAGTTCTTC